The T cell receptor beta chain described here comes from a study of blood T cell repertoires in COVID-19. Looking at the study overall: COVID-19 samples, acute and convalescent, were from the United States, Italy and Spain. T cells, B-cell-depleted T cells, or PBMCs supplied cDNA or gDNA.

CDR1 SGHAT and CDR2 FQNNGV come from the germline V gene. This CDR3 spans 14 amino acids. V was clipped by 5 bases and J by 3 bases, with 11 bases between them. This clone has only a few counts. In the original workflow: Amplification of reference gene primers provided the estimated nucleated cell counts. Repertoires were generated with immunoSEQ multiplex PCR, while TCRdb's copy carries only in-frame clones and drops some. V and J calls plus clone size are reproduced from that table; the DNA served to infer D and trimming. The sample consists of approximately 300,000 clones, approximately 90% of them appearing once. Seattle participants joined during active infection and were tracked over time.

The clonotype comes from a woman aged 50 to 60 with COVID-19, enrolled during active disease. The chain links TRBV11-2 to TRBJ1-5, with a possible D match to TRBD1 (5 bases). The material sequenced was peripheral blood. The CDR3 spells CASSRDSANQPQHF. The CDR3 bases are TGTGCCAGCAGCCGTGACAGCGCCAATCAGCCCCAGCATTTT.